Listed below are T cell receptor beta chains from one sample, sequenced in a study of human T cells and chemical hapten exposure. A single record per CDR3 protein comes from TCRdb applying MiXCR to the RACE reads. The sample lists about 190,000 distinct CDR3 sequences, about 22% occurring once. Sequenced material: whole blood, taken in connection with sensitization to the hapten diphenylcyclopropenone (DPC). The receptors were gathered from a woman aged 40 to 49 with alopecia areata. Some clones in this sample may be carry-over from other donors' samples. The conserved cysteine and the conserved F or W are not part of the CDR3 here. Each record gives: V gene, CDR3 length, J gene, CDR3 protein.

v_gene: TRBV29-1
len: 10
j_gene: TRBJ1-2
CDR3aa: SVENAGHGYN

v_gene: TRBV24-1
len: 11
j_gene: TRBJ2-3
CDR3aa: ATKGQGADTQY

v_gene: TRBV28
len: 11
j_gene: TRBJ2-7
CDR3aa: ASRLAGIYEQY

v_gene: TRBV11-2
len: 13
j_gene: TRBJ2-1
CDR3aa: ASSLDKSPALKQF

v_gene: TRBV29-1
len: 11
j_gene: TRBJ1-1
CDR3aa: SVTGALNTEAF

v_gene: TRBV29-1
len: 12
j_gene: TRBJ2-1
CDR3aa: SVEGGLNYNEQF

v_gene: TRBV2
len: 12
j_gene: TRBJ2-4
CDR3aa: ASAPGLAENIQY

v_gene: TRBV19
len: 13
j_gene: TRBJ2-1
CDR3aa: ASRILAGDYNEQF

v_gene: TRBV30
len: 14
j_gene: TRBJ2-5
CDR3aa: AWSGEAGLAQETQY

v_gene: TRBV10-3
len: 13
j_gene: TRBJ1-2
CDR3aa: AISDHSQRAYGYT

v_gene: TRBV7-3
len: 13
j_gene: TRBJ2-2
CDR3aa: ASSSARGDTGELF

v_gene: TRBV12-3/TRBV12-4
len: 12
j_gene: TRBJ2-1
CDR3aa: ASSPGPAYNEQF

v_gene: TRBV12-3/TRBV12-4
len: 14
j_gene: TRBJ2-2
CDR3aa: ASRHDRLTPTGELF

v_gene: TRBV6-1
len: 12
j_gene: TRBJ2-7
CDR3aa: ASSGTSGSLEQY

v_gene: TRBV4-1
len: 14
j_gene: TRBJ1-3
CDR3aa: ASSQDEGARGNTIY

v_gene: TRBV28
len: 13
j_gene: TRBJ2-2
CDR3aa: ASSLGERETGELF

v_gene: TRBV5-1
len: 10
j_gene: TRBJ2-5
CDR3aa: ASSLDAETQY

v_gene: TRBV11-1
len: 12
j_gene: TRBJ2-1
CDR3aa: ASSRDDRYNEQF